This TCR beta chain was recorded in a study of post-analysis software for immune sequencing data. Study details: Disease trajectories encompassed relapsing-remitting, secondary progressive and progressive-relapsing multiple sclerosis.

Study-wide findings and caveats: Comparison of patients with controls showed five TRBV segments more frequent in patients, TRBV5-6, TRBV5-1 and TRBV20-1 among them. Significantly lower normalized Chao1 diversity was found in patients with multiple sclerosis relative to controls.

This clonotype has only a few counts. What it binds is unknown. Unique molecular identifiers tagged the TCR beta cDNA libraries. A population of roughly 0.85 to 11 million T cells gave rise to roughly 0.5 million cDNA molecules. One entry per CDR3 protein, called by TCRdb with MiXCR from the PCR reads. The sample records about 460,000 distinct CDR3 sequences, less than 45% being singletons. V lost 6 bases, J lost 2 bases, and 11 bases lay in between. Germline lookup yields CDR1 MNHNS and CDR2 SASEGT. This CDR3 is 14 amino acids long. The origin of this receptor is a girl under 18 with multiple sclerosis. The sample taken for sequencing was blood. The J gene is TRBJ2-1, the V gene TRBV6-1; perhaps TRBD2 as D (6 bases). CDR3 protein: CASRGSGTYNEQFF. The CDR3 DNA sequence: TGTGCCAGCAGGGGTAGCGGAACCTACAATGAGCAGTTCTTC.